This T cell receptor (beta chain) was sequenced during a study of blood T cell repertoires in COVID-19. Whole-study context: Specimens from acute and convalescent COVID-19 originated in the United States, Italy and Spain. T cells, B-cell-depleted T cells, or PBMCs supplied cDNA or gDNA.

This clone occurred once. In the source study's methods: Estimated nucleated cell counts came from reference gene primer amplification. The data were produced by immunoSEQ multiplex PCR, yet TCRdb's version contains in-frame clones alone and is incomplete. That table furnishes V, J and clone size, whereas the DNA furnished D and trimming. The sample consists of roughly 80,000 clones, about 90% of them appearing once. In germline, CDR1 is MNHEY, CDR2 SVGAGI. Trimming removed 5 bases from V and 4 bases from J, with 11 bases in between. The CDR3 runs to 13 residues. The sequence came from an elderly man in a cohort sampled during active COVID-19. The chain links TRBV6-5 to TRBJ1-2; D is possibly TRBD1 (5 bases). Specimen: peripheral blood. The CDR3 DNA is TGTGCCAGCAGTACCGACAGTTCCTATGGCTACACCTTC. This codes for CASSTDSSYGYTF.